Following are 9 T cell receptor beta chains from one sample sequenced in a study of T cell repertoires in cytomegalovirus infection. TCRdb processed the reads anew with MiXCR; each CDR3 protein has one entry. Of 650,000 to 900,000 distinct CDR3 sequences listed, approximately 29% are singletons. Their recognized antigens are unknown. Sequences were derived from cultured CD8+ T cells from PBMCs, sampled from culture after CMV antigen stimulation. These receptors were taken from a human donor in good health (CMV status not recorded). Some clones in this sample may be carry-over from other donors' samples.

For the CDR3, the DNA is TGTGCCAGTAGTATAGATCTGCGACAGGGTGGGAGCAATCAGCCCCAGTATTTT. This encodes CASSIDLRQGGSNQPQYF. The rearrangement joins TRBV19 to TRBJ1-5; TRBD1 matches at 7 bases. The J call may be mistaken, given a closer DNA end match to TRBJ2-3. The CDR3 loop spans 18 amino acids. Germline-derived CDR1 and CDR2 are LNHDA and SQIVND (reference sequence).

This clonotype has only a few counts. Relative to the germline gene, one junction end is altered; a read error may explain this. This sequence joins TRBV7-9 and TRBJ1-6, with D tentatively TRBD1 (5 bases). Looked up from germline, CDR1 is SEHNR and CDR2 is FQNEAQ (reference sequence). CDR3 size: 12 residues. The CDR3 DNA reads TGTGCCAGCAGCCCCCCCCTGGGAGGGACCAACTTT. Translating gives CASSPPLGGTNF.

With respect to this clonotype: A much larger clone differs from this one at a single base, so this may be a read error. The chain joins TRBV7-6 to TRBJ2-1; weak D call: TRBD2 (6 bases). Trimming shortened V by 4 bases and J by 0 bases, and 16 bases separated the two germline ends. Germline V gene sequence: CDR1 SGHVS, CDR2 FNYEAQ. The CDR3 spans 17 residues. For the CDR3, the DNA is TGTGCCAGCAGCTCTCAGACTAGAGGAGGCTCCTACAATGAGCAGTTCTTC. It encodes CASSSQTRGGSYNEQFF. The full variable domain, its missing parts supplied by reference TRBV7-6 and TRBJ2-1, is GAGVSQSPRYKVTKRGQDVALRCDPISGHVSLYWYRQALGQGPEFLTYFNYEAQQDKSGLPNDRFSAERPEGSISTLTIQRTEQRDSAMYRCASSSQTRGGSYNEQFFGPGTRLTVL.

This sequence joins TRBV6-2 or TRBV6-3 and TRBJ2-1; possible D gene TRBD1, 6 bases. V lost 6 bases and J lost 1, with 13 bases in between. The V gene's germline CDR1 is MNHEY and CDR2 SVGEGT. This CDR3 region has 15 residues. The CDR3 nucleotides read TGTGCCAGCAGACCCACAGGGTATTCCTACAATGAGCAGTTCTTC. It is translated as CASRPTGYSYNEQFF.

This CDR3 reads CASSLSLPRYTDTQYF. CDR3 DNA sequence: TGTGCCAGCAGCTTAAGTCTGCCGCGGTACACAGATACGCAGTATTTT. The V and J genes are TRBV7-2 and TRBJ2-3; D gene uncertain. CDR3 size: 16 residues. Deletions cut 2 bases from V and 2 bases from J, with 14 bases between. Germline loops: CDR1 SGHTA, CDR2 FQGNSA.

To note about this clonotype: A read error may explain this, as a much larger clone is one base away. V and J are TRBV7-9 and TRBJ2-5; D unresolved. The length of the CDR3 is 16 residues. V was clipped by 6 bases and J by 5 bases, with 22 bases between them. The germline V gene has CDR1 SEHNR and CDR2 FQNEAQ (reference sequence). This CDR3 is CASSSHSRVPRETQYF. The CDR3, as DNA: TGTGCCAGCAGTTCTCACAGCCGGGTCCCTCGGGAGACCCAGTACTTC.

The rearrangement links TRBV7-9 to TRBJ2-1, with TRBD2 as a possible D gene (6 bases). Trimming removed 5 bases from V and 5 bases from J, with 16 bases in between. Germline V lookup: CDR1 SEHNR, CDR2 FQNEAQ (reference sequence). The CDR3 extends over 15 amino acids. The CDR3 reads CASSLESSGHNEQFF. The CDR3 nucleotides are TGTGCCAGCAGCCTGGAGAGTAGCGGCCACAATGAGCAGTTCTTC.

This clonotype has a handful of counts. The chain links TRBV4-2 to TRBJ2-3; maybe TRBD2 (5 bases). V lost 8 bases, J lost 3 bases, and 12 bases lay in between. The CDR3 is made up of 13 amino acids. CDR1 and CDR2 (germline): LGHNA, YNFKEQ. This chain's CDR3 is CASPSERTDTQYF. CDR3 nucleotide sequence: TGTGCCAGCCCCTCGGAGCGGACAGATACGCAGTATTTT.

CDR3 sequence reads: CASSPGQDVLGWGGYTF. CDR3 DNA sequence: TGTGCCAGCAGCCCGGGACAGGACGTTCTTGGTTGGGGGGGCTACACCTTC. The genes are TRBV7-2 and TRBJ1-2; TRBD1 matches 8 bases. The V gene end was trimmed by 5 bases and the J gene end by 8 bases; junction bases not matched to a gene: 19. This CDR3 has 17 amino acids. Germline CDR1 is SGHTA and CDR2 is FQGNSA.